This T cell receptor (beta chain) was profiled in a study of blood T cell repertoires in COVID-19 (dated by TCRdb to 2018 to 2020). Background on the whole study: Collaborator samples came from the United States, Italy and Spain and covered acute and convalescent phases of COVID-19. The prospective study material was composed of cDNA or gDNA derived from T cells, B-cell-depleted T cells, or PBMCs. Deeply sampled blood TCRbeta repertoires from subjects exposed to, actively infected with, or recovered from COVID-19 were included in the dataset. The repertoires were made available in a free public database intended to serve as a resource for research on the immune response to SARS-CoV-2. Samples came from the ongoing ImmuneRACE study (first 160 participants) plus 1,254 subjects from 6 global collaborators. Nearly every sample came with metadata listing a de-identified subject ID, COVID-19 status, age in years and sex. Where available, HLA class I and class II types were taken from metadata supplied by the sample provider and were not determined by assay-based typing. Points the paper makes about the study in general: The quantity of clinical and demographic metadata differed by source and by participant and was supplied without curation.

Each collaborating institution followed its own protocols to collect whole blood in K2EDTA tubes. For TCRbeta analysis, collaborator samples were shipped as frozen whole blood, as isolated PBMCs, or as DNA extracted from either sample type. TCRbeta CDR3 regions were amplified from genomic DNA using the immunoSEQ Assay, a bias-controlled multiplex PCR. On the study's bioinformatics: The number of nucleated cells in each sample was estimated by amplification of reference gene primers within the assay. To quantify the absolute abundance of each unique TCRbeta CDR3 rearrangement, sequence reads were collapsed and filtered. For each sample, productive Simpson clonality was calculated as the square root of Simpson's diversity index across productive rearrangements. In its TCRdb copy, this immuneACCESS table keeps in-frame sequences only and misses some clones. Where compared with another copy, unresolved V genes explain less than half of these, and the others have no known cause. V, J and clone size were drawn from that table, and D and trimming were deduced from the DNA. Recorded for this sample are fewer than 200,000 clones; 85% to 90% of them occurred a single time. The ten largest make up approximately 5.6% of the sample.

A note on this clone: Its antigen remains undetermined. No much larger clone is present one base from it, and per-base qualities are unavailable.

The germline V gene yields SGHTA for CDR1 and FQGNSA for CDR2. The germline V and J ends show losses of 1 base and 5 bases respectively, and no gene match explains 11 bases of the junction. Measured from the cysteine to the phenylalanine, the CDR3 is 18 residues long. Just CDR3 DNA is preserved here, 54 bases in frame from base 1. In this chain, TRBV7-2 is recombined with TRBJ1-5, and 10 junctional nucleotides match TRBD1. This clonotype was sampled from a man aged 35 to 55 with active or convalescent COVID-19. The source material was peripheral blood. CDR3 sequence: CASSLEPGQGSGDQPQHF. The nucleotide sequence is TGTGCCAGCAGCTTAGAGCCGGGACAGGGGTCTGGTGATCAGCCCCAGCATTTT.